These 23 T cell receptor beta chains came from one sample sequenced in a study of blood T cell repertoires in COVID-19. Only in-frame clones appear in the TCRdb table, and some are missing; sequencing was by immunoSEQ multiplex PCR. The repertoire holds about 23,000 clones, with 90% to 95% as singletons. The sample was peripheral blood. These receptor sequences come from a woman aged 45-59 years with active COVID-19.

The gene calls are TRBV11-2 and TRBJ2-5, with 7 nucleotides matching TRBD2. The CDR3 extends over 15 amino acids. Germline CDR1 and CDR2: SGHAT and FQNNGV. J gave up 5 bases and V 4 bases, and 10 bases lay outside the gene matches. CDR3 bases: TGTGCCAGCAGCTCGAATGCGGGAGCTGGTGAGACCCAGTACTTC. The encoded protein is CASSSNAGAGETQYF.

The V gene is TRBV28, the J gene TRBJ2-5, with 7 nucleotides matching TRBD1. V was pared by 6 bases and J by 8 bases, with 6 bases of the junction left unmatched. The CDR3 has 12 residues. CDR1 is MDHEN, CDR2 SYDVKM, per germline. CDR3 amino acids: CASRRAGGTQYF. DNA for the CDR3: TGTGCCAGCAGACGAGCAGGGGGAACCCAGTACTTC.

This clone was counted between two and nine times. The J gene is TRBJ1-5, the V gene TRBV21-1; the table's D call, TRBD1, was not checked against the DNA. TRBV21-1 is marked as a pseudogene. The CDR3 totals 13 residues. The CDR3 nucleotides read TGTGCCAGCAGGGGACAGGGTCAACAGCCCCAGCATTTT. The encoded protein is CASRGQGQQPQHF.

The chain joins TRBV29-1 to TRBJ2-3; D is perhaps TRBD2 (6 bases). Germline V gene sequence: CDR1 SQVTM, CDR2 ANQGSEA. CDR3 size: 14 residues. V shed 6 bases and J shed 5 bases, with 18 bases lying between them. The DNA of the CDR3 is TGCAGCGTCAAGGAGTCCACCGGGGGAGATACGCAGTATTTT. Its translation: CSVKESTGGDTQYF.

V and J are TRBV2 and TRBJ2-1, with D possibly being TRBD2 (5 bases). CDR1 is SNHLY and CDR2 is FYNNEI in the germline V gene. V shed 6 bases and J shed 10 bases, with 13 bases lying between them. The CDR3 spans 12 residues. CDR3 nucleotides: TGTGCCAGCAGCCGGAGGCCGGCGGAGCAGTTCTTC. It yields the protein CASSRRPAEQFF.

V is TRBV6-5 and J is TRBJ1-5, with 8 bases lining up with TRBD1. Germline V gives CDR1 MNHEY, CDR2 SVGAGI. Trimming cost V 7 bases and J 5 bases; bases outside gene matches: 7. This CDR3 region has 14 residues. The CDR3 region is CASKLSGGDQPQHF. Written as DNA, the CDR3 is TGTGCCAGCAAACTATCAGGGGGCGATCAGCCCCAGCATTTT.

The chain uses TRBV11-1 and TRBJ2-7, with TRBD2 identical over 7 bases. The CDR3 sequence is 14 residues long. Germline CDR1 reads SGHAT; CDR2 reads FQDESV (reference sequence). V gave up 3 bases and J gave up 1 base; unmatched junction bases: 3. CDR3 in amino acids: CASSFTSVSYEQYF. CDR3 DNA sequence: TGTGCCAGCAGCTTCACTAGCGTTTCCTACGAGCAGTACTTC.

This clone was seen only once. One junction end disagrees with the germline gene, perhaps due to a read error. This chain links TRBV5-4 with TRBJ1-4; 7 bases are a match to TRBD1. The germline gives CDR1 SGHNT, CDR2 YYREEE (reference sequence). This CDR3 comprises 12 residues. CDR3 bases: TGTGCCAGCAGCCTAAATGACAGGGAGCGGGTTTTT. Residues: CASSLNDRERVF.

The genes are TRBV19 and TRBJ1-1; TRBD1 matches at 9 bases. Germline CDR1 reads LNHDA; CDR2 reads SQIVND (reference sequence). Unmatched junction bases numbered 12, after V lost 4 bases and J lost 12 bases. CDR3 length: 14 amino acids. As DNA, the CDR3 is TGTGCCAGTAGTAGGGGGACAGGGAAGCTTTCTTCTTTCTTT. It translates to CASSRGTGKLSSFF.

The chain links TRBV5-4 to TRBJ2-5; D possibly corresponds to TRBD1 (6 bases). Germline CDR1 SGHNT, CDR2 YYREEE (reference sequence). V shed 2 bases and J shed 3 bases, with 8 bases lying between them. The CDR3 totals 13 residues. The CDR3 DNA follows: TGTGCCAGCAGCTTCGCAGGGGAAGAGACCCAGTACTTC. Translating it yields CASSFAGEETQYF.

The rearrangement uses TRBV24-1 and TRBJ1-1; perhaps TRBD1 as D (5 bases). The ends were cut back, 5 bases at V and 4 bases at J, with 10 bases in the middle. There are 13 residues in the CDR3. CDR1 is KGHDR, CDR2 SFDVKD, per germline. For the CDR3, the DNA is TGTGCCACCAGTGTAGGGGTAGGCACTGAAGCTTTCTTT. Its protein product is CATSVGVGTEAFF.

This clone was found once. The gene calls are TRBV6-5 and TRBJ1-1, with unresolved D. Germline V gene sequence: CDR1 MNHEY, CDR2 SVGAGI. This CDR3 comprises 15 residues. Trimming left V 0 bases short and J 1 base short, with 9 bases between. The CDR3 bases are TGTGCCAGCAGTTACTCGGTAGCCTCGAACACTGAAGCTTTCTTT. The encoded protein is CASSYSVASNTEAFF.

The CDR3 bases are TGCGCCAGCAGCCCCCAGGGTGGACAAGAGACCCAGTACTTC. Translated: CASSPQGGQETQYF. The chain links TRBV4-1 to TRBJ2-5; possibly TRBD1 for D (5 bases). The CDR3 is made up of 14 amino acids. Deletions cut 4 bases from V and 2 bases from J, with 11 bases between. Per germline, CDR1 MGHRA and CDR2 YSYEKL.

The J gene is TRBJ1-5, the V gene TRBV6-5; D may be TRBD1 (5 bases). Germline assignment: CDR1 MNHEY and CDR2 SVGAGI. V lost 7 bases and J lost 0, with 10 bases in between. CDR3 length: 14 residues. The CDR3 region is CASIPGFSNQPQHF. The CDR3 DNA reads TGTGCCAGCATTCCAGGGTTTAGCAATCAGCCCCAGCATTTT.

J is TRBJ2-3 and V is TRBV5-6; possible D gene TRBD2, 6 bases. The ends were cut back, 4 bases at V and 2 bases at J, with 20 bases in the middle. The CDR3 runs to 17 residues. CDR1 and CDR2 from the germline V gene are SGHDT and YYEEEE. For the CDR3, the DNA is TGTGCCAGCAGCCAACCCGGGACTTGGCAGTCCACAGATACGCAGTATTTT. Protein product: CASSQPGTWQSTDTQYF.

This chain links TRBV18 with TRBJ2-1, with TRBD2 matching over 10 bases. Germline assignment: CDR1 KGHSH and CDR2 LQKENI. V gave up 4 bases and J gave up 6 bases; unmatched junction bases: 6. CDR3 size: 15 residues. The CDR3 spells CASSQRLAGSNEQFF. In nucleotides, the CDR3 is TGTGCCAGCTCACAACGACTAGCGGGCTCCAATGAGCAGTTCTTC.

This chain joins TRBV21-1 and TRBJ2-1; whether TRBD1, the table's D call, matches the DNA was not checked. TRBV21-1 is given as a pseudogene. This CDR3 has 13 amino acids. CDR3 nucleotides: TGTGCCAGCAGCAAACGGGCAGGGAATGAGCAGTTCTTC. Amino acid sequence: CASSKRAGNEQFF.

This clone was seen a single time. The gene calls are TRBV28 and TRBJ1-4; D not certain. The V and J ends lost 6 bases and 0 bases respectively, with 17 bases between them. Germline lookup yields CDR1 MDHEN and CDR2 SYDVKM. CDR3 size: 17 residues. CDR3: CASSSPSGGATNEKLFF. The CDR3 nucleotides are TGTGCCAGCAGCTCACCCTCCGGCGGAGCAACTAATGAAAAACTGTTTTTT.

The J gene is TRBJ2-1, the V gene TRBV29-1, with 8 positions matching TRBD2. Losses at the gene ends were 4 bases for V and 0 bases for J; bases not matched to a gene: 2. Germline assignment: CDR1 SQVTM and CDR2 ANQGSEA. CDR3 length: 14 residues. This CDR3 is CSVGGTSSYNEQFF. CDR3 bases: TGCAGCGTTGGAGGGACTAGCTCCTACAATGAGCAGTTCTTC.

The V gene is TRBV28, the J gene TRBJ2-2; maybe TRBD1 (6 bases). The CDR3 is 15 amino acids. Germline V lookup: CDR1 MDHEN, CDR2 SYDVKM. Trimming took off 4 bases at V and 5 bases at J, with 14 bases between the two ends. CDR3 protein: CASSSGASGTGELFF. DNA for the CDR3: TGTGCCAGCAGTTCAGGGGCGTCTGGTACCGGGGAGCTGTTTTTT.

The chain has TRBV7-2 and TRBJ2-2; 15 bases match TRBD2. This CDR3 has 17 residues. Germline V gives CDR1 SGHTA, CDR2 FQGNSA. The J segment lost 5 bases and the V segment lost 8 bases, leaving 9 bases of the junction unmatched. CDR3 bases: TGTGCCAGCCGCAATCCGGGACTAGCGGGGGGAACCGGGGAGCTGTTTTTT. As protein: CASRNPGLAGGTGELFF.

This clone has just one count. The chain is built from TRBV18 and TRBJ2-7; D is undetermined. Looked up from germline, CDR1 is KGHSH and CDR2 is LQKENI. The CDR3 sequence is 15 residues long. Trimming pared 0 bases from V and 0 bases from J, leaving 9 bases between. CDR3 amino acids: CASSPPSVSSYEQYF. The CDR3 coding sequence is TGTGCCAGCTCACCACCCTCGGTCTCCTCCTACGAGCAGTACTTC.

This sequence joins TRBV19 and TRBJ1-1; possible D gene TRBD1, 5 bases. CDR1 LNHDA and CDR2 SQIVND come from the germline V gene (reference sequence). The V gene lost 7 bases and the J gene lost 5 bases, with 26 bases spanning the gap. The CDR3 has 17 amino acids. The CDR3 DNA reads TGTGCCAGTAACCCCTTAGGGGTGGCAGGAAGGCATACTGAAGCTTTCTTT. Its translation is CASNPLGVAGRHTEAFF.